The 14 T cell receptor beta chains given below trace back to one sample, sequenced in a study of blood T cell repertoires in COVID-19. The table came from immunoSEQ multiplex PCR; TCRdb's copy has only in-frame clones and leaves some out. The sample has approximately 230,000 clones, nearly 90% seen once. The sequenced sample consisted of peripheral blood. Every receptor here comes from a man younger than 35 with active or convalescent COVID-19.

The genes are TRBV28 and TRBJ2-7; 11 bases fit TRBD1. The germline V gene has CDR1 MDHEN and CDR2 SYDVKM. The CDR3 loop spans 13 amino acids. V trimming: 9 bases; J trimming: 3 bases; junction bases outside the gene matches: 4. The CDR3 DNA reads TGTGCCAGTGGGACAGGGGGTTTCTACGAGCAGTACTTC. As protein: CASGTGGFYEQYF.

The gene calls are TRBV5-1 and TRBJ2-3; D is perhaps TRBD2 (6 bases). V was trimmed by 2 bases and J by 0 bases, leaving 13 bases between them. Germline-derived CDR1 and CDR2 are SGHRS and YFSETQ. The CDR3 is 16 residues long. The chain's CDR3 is CASSLIKEGSTDTQYF. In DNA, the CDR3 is TGCGCCAGCAGCTTAATTAAGGAGGGGAGCACAGATACGCAGTATTTT.

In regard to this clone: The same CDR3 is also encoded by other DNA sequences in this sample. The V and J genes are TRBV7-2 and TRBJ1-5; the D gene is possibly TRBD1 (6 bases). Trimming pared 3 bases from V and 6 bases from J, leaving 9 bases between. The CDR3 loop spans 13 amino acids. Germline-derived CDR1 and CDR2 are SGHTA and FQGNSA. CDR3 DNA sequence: TGTGCCAGCAGCTTCAGGGGTAGTCAGCCCCAGCATTTT. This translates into CASSFRGSQPQHF. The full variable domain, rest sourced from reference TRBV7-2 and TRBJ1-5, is GAGVSQSPSNKVTEKGKDVELRCDPISGHTALYWYRQSLGQGLEFLIYFQGNSAPDKSGLPSDRFSAERTGGSVSTLTIQRTQQEDSAVYLCASSFRGSQPQHFGDGTRLSIL.

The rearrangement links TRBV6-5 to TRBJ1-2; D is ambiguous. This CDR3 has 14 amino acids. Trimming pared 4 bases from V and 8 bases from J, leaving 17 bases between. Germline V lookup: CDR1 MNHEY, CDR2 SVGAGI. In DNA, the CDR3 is TGTGCCAGCAGTTCCCTCGGTGTTATGAGGGGCTACACCTTC. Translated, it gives CASSSLGVMRGYTF.

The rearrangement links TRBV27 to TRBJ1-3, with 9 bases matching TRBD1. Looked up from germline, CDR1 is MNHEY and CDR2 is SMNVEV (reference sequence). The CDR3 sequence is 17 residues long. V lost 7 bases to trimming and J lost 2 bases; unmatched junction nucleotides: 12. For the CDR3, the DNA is TGTGCCAGCACCCCGGCGGGACAGGGTAGTCCTGGAAACACCATATATTTT. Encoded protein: CASTPAGQGSPGNTIYF.

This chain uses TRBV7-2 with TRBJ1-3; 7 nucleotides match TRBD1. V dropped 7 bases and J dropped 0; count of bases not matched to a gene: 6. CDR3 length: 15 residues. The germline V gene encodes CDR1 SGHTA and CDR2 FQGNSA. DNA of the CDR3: TGTGCCAGCATACGGGACAGCTCCTCTGGAAACACCATATATTTT. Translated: CASIRDSSSGNTIYF.

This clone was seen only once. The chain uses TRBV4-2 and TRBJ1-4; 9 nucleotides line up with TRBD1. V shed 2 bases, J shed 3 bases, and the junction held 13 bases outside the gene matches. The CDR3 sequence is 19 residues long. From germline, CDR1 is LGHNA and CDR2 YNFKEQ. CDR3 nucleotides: TGTGCCAGCAGCCAAAACTCCGGGACAGGGTTCTTGGCTAATGAAAAACTGTTTTTT. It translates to CASSQNSGTGFLANEKLFF.

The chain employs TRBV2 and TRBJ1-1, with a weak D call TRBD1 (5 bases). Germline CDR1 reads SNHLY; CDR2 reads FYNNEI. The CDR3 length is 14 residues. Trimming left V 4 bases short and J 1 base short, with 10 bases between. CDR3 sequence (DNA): TGTGCCAGCAGTGGAAGGGGTGAGAACACTGAAGCTTTCTTT. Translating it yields CASSGRGENTEAFF.

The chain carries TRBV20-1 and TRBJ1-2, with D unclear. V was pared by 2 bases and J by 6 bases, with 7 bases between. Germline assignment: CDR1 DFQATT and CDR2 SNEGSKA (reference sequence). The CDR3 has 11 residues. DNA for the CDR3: TGCAGTGCTAGAAACTCTAATGGCTACACCTTC. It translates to CSARNSNGYTF.

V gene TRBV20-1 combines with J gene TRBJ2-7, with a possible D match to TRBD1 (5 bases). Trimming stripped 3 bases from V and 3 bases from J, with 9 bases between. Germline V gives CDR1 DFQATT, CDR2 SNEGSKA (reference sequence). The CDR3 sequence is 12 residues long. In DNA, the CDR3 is TGCAGTGCTAGTAAGGACAACTACGAGCAGTACTTC. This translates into CSASKDNYEQYF.

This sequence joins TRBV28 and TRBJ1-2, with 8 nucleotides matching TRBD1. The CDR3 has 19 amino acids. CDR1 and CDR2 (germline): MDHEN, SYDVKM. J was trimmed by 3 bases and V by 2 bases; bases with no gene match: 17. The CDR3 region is CASSLGLDRGSLVDYGYTF. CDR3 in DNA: TGTGCCAGCAGTTTAGGATTAGACAGGGGCTCTCTGGTAGACTATGGCTACACCTTC.

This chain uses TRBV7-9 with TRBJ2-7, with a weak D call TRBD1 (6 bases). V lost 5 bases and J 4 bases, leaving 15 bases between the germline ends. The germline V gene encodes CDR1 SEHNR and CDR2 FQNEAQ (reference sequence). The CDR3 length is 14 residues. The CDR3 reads CASSKGTGWYEQYF. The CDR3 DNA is TGTGCCAGCAGCAAGGGAACAGGGTGGTACGAGCAGTACTTC.

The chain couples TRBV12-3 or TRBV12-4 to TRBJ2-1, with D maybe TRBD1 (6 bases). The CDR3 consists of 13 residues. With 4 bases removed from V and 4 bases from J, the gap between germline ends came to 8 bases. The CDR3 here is CASSYGQYNEQFF. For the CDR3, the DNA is TGTGCCAGCAGTTACGGACAGTACAATGAGCAGTTCTTC.

DNA of the CDR3: TGTGCCAGTAGTATCCCGAGACAGGGAACCTCTAACTATGGCTACACCTTC. The encoded protein is CASSIPRQGTSNYGYTF. The V call is TRBV19, the J call TRBJ1-2, with 7 bases that match TRBD1. V trimming: 3 bases; J trimming: 0 bases; junction bases outside the gene matches: 10. The CDR3 contains 17 residues. Germline lookup yields CDR1 LNHDA and CDR2 SQIVND (reference sequence).